The 10 T cell receptor beta chains listed next were all sequenced from one sample in a study of T-cell memory formation after mild COVID-19 (dated by TCRdb to the early 2020s). Receptor amplification or capture employed 5' RACE. TCRdb shows the sequencer as Illumina NovaSeq 6000. TCRdb itself trimmed the public reads at Q25 with fastp, ran MiXCR and retained productive beta chains. Each record represents a unique CDR3 protein, reported with the most common genes and DNA among its rows. This sample lists under 450,000 distinct CDR3 sequences; approximately 15% were detected once. The biggest ten clones account for around a fifth of the sample. The sequenced material came from PBMCs or a T cell subset sorted from them (not recorded which). These receptors originate from a man aged 18 to 35 who had mild COVID-19 (a few samples of this study predate the infection). The sample titles of this study are shuffled in the database, so cell type and time point are left out; the donor was told from shared clones.

This clonotype occurred many times. The genes are TRBV27 and TRBJ2-3; 9 bases are shared with TRBD2. The trim removed 3 bases at V and 5 bases at J, leaving 9 bases unmatched. The V gene's germline CDR1 is MNHEY and CDR2 SMNVEV (reference sequence). This CDR3 contains 16 residues. This chain's CDR3 is CASSFMFPAGGDTQYF. DNA of the CDR3: TGTGCCAGCAGTTTCATGTTTCCAGCGGGGGGAGATACGCAGTATTTT.

The sample holds a few counts of this clonotype. The gene calls are TRBV20-1 and TRBJ1-1; D is undetermined. Germline V gene lookup returns CDR1 DFQATT and CDR2 SNEGSKA (reference sequence). Trimming shortened V by 3 bases and J by 8 bases, and 10 bases separated the two germline ends. The CDR3 covers 11 residues. The CDR3 sequence: CSASRTVEAFF. The CDR3, as DNA: TGCAGTGCTAGCCGGACGGTCGAAGCTTTCTTT.

In its sample, this clonotype was seen many times. The chain has TRBV28 and TRBJ1-3; a weak D match, TRBD1 (5 bases). Trimming took off 3 bases at V and 0 bases at J, with 21 bases between the two ends. CDR1 is MDHEN and CDR2 is SYDVKM in the germline V gene. The CDR3 length is 19 residues. The CDR3 is CASSFVGTWERTSGNTIYF. The CDR3 region has the DNA TGTGCCAGCAGTTTTGTAGGGACGTGGGAAAGAACCTCTGGAAACACCATATATTTT.

The chain couples TRBV4-1 to TRBJ2-4; D is undetermined. The CDR3 contains 16 residues. V was clipped by 0 bases and J by 6 bases, with 15 bases between them. In germline, CDR1 is MGHRA, CDR2 YSYEKL. The CDR3 sequence is CASSQDSFGSVNIQYF. In DNA, the CDR3 is TGCGCCAGCAGCCAAGATTCGTTTGGGTCCGTAAACATTCAGTACTTC.

V usage is TRBV7-9 and J usage is TRBJ1-1; D is perhaps TRBD1 (5 bases). CDR1 is SEHNR and CDR2 is FQNEAQ in the germline V gene (reference sequence). With 4 bases removed from V and 5 bases from J, the gap between germline ends came to 8 bases. The CDR3 has 12 amino acids. Here the CDR3 reads CASSSEGTEAFF. The CDR3 DNA is TGTGCCAGCAGCTCCGAGGGGACTGAAGCTTTCTTT.

The chain employs TRBV20-1 and TRBJ2-3, with TRBD2 matching over 14 bases. The CDR3 is made up of 15 amino acids. Germline trimming cut 6 bases from V and 6 bases from J; bases unmatched to any gene: 8. Germline V lookup: CDR1 DFQATT, CDR2 SNEGSKA (reference sequence). CDR3 bases: TGCAGTGCACGACTAGCGGGGGGGAGGATGGATACGCAGTATTTT. Protein sequence: CSARLAGGRMDTQYF.

The gene calls are TRBV11-2 and TRBJ1-2; no firm D call. CDR1 and CDR2 from the germline V gene are SGHAT and FQNNGV. The length of the CDR3 is 14 residues. Between the trimmed V and J ends, which lost 4 bases and 7 bases, there was a span of 16 bases. Here the CDR3 reads CASSSPPEVRGYTF. The CDR3 bases are TGTGCCAGCAGCTCCCCCCCCGAGGTTCGTGGCTACACCTTC.

The J gene is TRBJ2-1, the V gene TRBV6-1; D gene uncertain. Per the germline V gene, CDR1 is MNHNS and CDR2 is SASEGT. V was shortened by 3 bases and J by 13 bases, with 22 bases between the two germline ends. The CDR3 is made up of 15 amino acids. The CDR3 coding sequence is TGTGCCAGCAGTGATTCGGACCACTCGGGTCCCCGACAGTTCTTC. Protein product: CASSDSDHSGPRQFF.

This clonotype was detected only a few times. The CDR3 protein is CSAQHRLSTFRPDTQYF. The CDR3 DNA sequence: TGCAGTGCTCAGCACCGACTGTCTACTTTTCGGCCGGATACGCAGTATTTT. The rearrangement uses TRBV20-1 and TRBJ2-3; no clear D gene. The germline V gene has CDR1 DFQATT and CDR2 SNEGSKA (reference sequence). V was trimmed by 5 bases and J by 6 bases, leaving 27 bases between them. This CDR3 comprises 17 residues.

V gene TRBV6-2 or TRBV6-3 combines with J gene TRBJ2-7; perhaps TRBD2 as D (5 bases). V was cut by 0 bases and J by 2 bases, with 11 bases left in between. This CDR3 spans 15 amino acids. Germline CDR1 is MNHEY and CDR2 is SVGEGT. CDR3 nucleotide sequence: TGTGCCAGCAGTTACTCTGGGAGACGGACCTACGAGCAGTACTTC. Protein: CASSYSGRRTYEQYF.